This T cell receptor (beta chain) was recorded in a study of cytomegalovirus exposure and HLA in healthy donors. General study points: For cytomegalovirus status, the classifier reportedly gave diagnoses with high specificity and sensitivity.

PCR employed 60 Vbeta and 13 Jbeta primers. TCRdb's table, derived via immunoSEQ multiplex PCR, lists solely in-frame clones and lacks some. The sample consists of around 270,000 clones, about four fifths of them appearing once. This clone showed up just a few times. What it binds is unknown. The junction shows a germline mismatch at one end, possibly a read error. This CDR3 is built from 14 residues. Germline CDR1 is SGDLS and CDR2 is YYNGEE. The specimen sequenced was PBMCs. The chain has TRBV9 and TRBJ2-7; D gene uncertain. The source of this sequence is a girl aged 2 to 9 in good health and CMV-seronegative. Written as DNA, the CDR3 is TGTGCCAGCAGCCTCCTGGCCCAATCCTCCGAGCAGTACTTC. This gives the protein CASSLLAQSSEQYF.